What follows is one T cell receptor (beta chain) and its context. Its binding antigen is unknown. No base quality information exists; no much larger clone differs at one position. TCRbeta CDR3 regions were amplified from genomic DNA using the immunoSEQ Assay, a bias-controlled multiplex PCR. Processing in the source paper ran as follows. Nucleated cell counts per sample were estimated from amplification of reference gene primers within the assay. Sequence reads were collapsed and filtered to measure the absolute abundance of every unique TCRbeta CDR3 rearrangement. For each sample, productive Simpson clonality was calculated as the square root of Simpson's diversity index across productive rearrangements. Held by TCRdb, this immuneACCESS table contains in-frame sequences only and omits some clones. Under half of the omission traces to an unresolved V gene where checked; the cause of the rest is unknown. That table furnishes V, J and clone size, whereas the DNA furnished D and trimming. The sample includes 150,000 to 160,000 clones, with around 87% observed a single time. Clones ranked in the top ten supply over 12% of the sample.

The sample belongs to a study of blood T cell repertoires in COVID-19 (dated by TCRdb to between 2020 and 2021). Background on the whole study: Samples from collaborators originated in the United States, Italy and Spain and spanned both the acute and convalescent phases of COVID-19. Where HLA class I and class II types were available, the types were taken from metadata supplied by the sample provider, not from assay-based typing. A freely available public database, intended as a resource for researchers studying the immune response to SARS-CoV-2, is where the repertoires were released. Samples came from the ongoing ImmuneRACE study (first 160 participants) plus 1,254 subjects from 6 global collaborators. Subjects who had been exposed to COVID-19, were actively infected with it, or had recovered from it provided the deeply sampled blood TCRbeta repertoires that made up the dataset. The material from the prospective study consisted of cDNA or gDNA derived from T cells, B-cell-depleted T cells, or PBMCs. The sample metadata nearly always contained a de-identified subject ID, COVID-19 status, age in years and sex.

The collaborating institutions used their own protocols to collect whole blood in K2EDTA tubes. For TCRbeta analysis, collaborators shipped samples as frozen whole blood, isolated PBMCs, or DNA extracted from either of those sample types. Results the study describes overall, beyond this receptor: The amount of clinical and demographic metadata varied by source and participant and was provided uncurated.

The sequenced material came from peripheral blood. The clonotype was recovered from a woman in her thirties or forties with acute or convalescent COVID-19.

CDR3 sequence: CATSDFGQSSTDTQYF. At the DNA level, the sequence is TGTGCCACCAGTGATTTTGGTCAGTCCAGCACAGATACGCAGTATTTT. Here the chain combines TRBV24-1 and TRBJ2-3; the D gene cannot be resolved reliably. Including cysteine and phenylalanine, the CDR3 has 16 amino acids. The entry retains the CDR3 DNA only, 48 bases that are in frame from base 1. Taken from the germline V gene, the CDR1 and CDR2 loops are KGHDR and SFDVKD. V and J are truncated by 1 base and 0 bases respectively, leaving an intervening sequence of 10 bases.